Below, 17 T cell receptor beta chains from the same sample are listed, as sequenced in a study of radiation and T cells in renal cell carcinoma. TCRdb keeps only in-frame clones here, not all; method: immunoSEQ multiplex PCR. The sample holds 50,000 to 65,000 clones, about 80% seen once. The time point was: blood 4 weeks post-SBRT, at nephrectomy. Treatment: 15 Gy SBRT to primary tumor, nephrectomy 4 weeks later. The sequencing here drew on blood, taken from a patient whose treatment included radiotherapy and nephrectomy. The receptors were gathered from a man in his sixties with renal cell carcinoma.

CDR3 nucleotides: TGTGCCAGCAGCTTAGTTGGGTCCGGGACAGTAAGCAATCAGCCCCAGCATTTT. This translates into CASSLVGSGTVSNQPQHF. The genes are TRBV7-2 and TRBJ1-5; 7 positions match TRBD1. The V segment lost 1 base and the J segment 1 base; nucleotides outside the gene matches: 10. This CDR3 is 18 amino acids long. Germline values: CDR1 SGHTA, CDR2 FQGNSA.

The CDR3 coding sequence is TGTGCCAGCAGCCACCTAAGGTCCACAGATACGCAGTATTTT. This gives the protein CASSHLRSTDTQYF. The rearrangement joins TRBV5-6 to TRBJ2-3; D remains unclear. Germline lookup yields CDR1 SGHDT and CDR2 YYEEEE. The CDR3 runs 14 residues. The V gene lost 4 bases and the J gene lost 2 bases, with 11 bases spanning the gap.

The chain carries TRBV14 and TRBJ2-7; TRBD1 aligns across 10 bases. Germline assignment: CDR1 SGHDN and CDR2 FVKESK. Germline trimming cut 3 bases from V and 2 bases from J; bases unmatched to any gene: 4. The CDR3 spans 15 residues. The CDR3 loop is CASSQGTGDAYEQYF. CDR3 bases: TGTGCCAGCAGCCAGGGGACAGGGGATGCCTACGAGCAGTACTTC. Full variable domain (remainder filled in from reference TRBV14 and TRBJ2-7): EAGVTQFPSHSVIEKGQTVTLRCDPISGHDNLYWYRRVMGKEIKFLLHFVKESKQDESGMPNNRFLAERTGGTYSTLKVQPAELEDSGVYFCASSQGTGDAYEQYFGPGTRLTVT.

This clone rates as medium-sized (0.01 to 0.1%). The rearrangement joins TRBV28 to TRBJ1-5; TRBD1 might be the D (5 bases). CDR3 length: 13 residues. Germline V gene lookup returns CDR1 MDHEN and CDR2 SYDVKM. Between the trimmed V and J ends, which lost 1 base and 5 bases, there was a span of 6 bases. CDR3 in DNA: TGTGCCAGCAGTTTATCGGGGGATCAGCCCCAGCATTTT. Translating gives CASSLSGDQPQHF.

The CDR3: CASSQGSVSYGYTF. The CDR3 coding sequence is TGCGCCAGCAGCCAAGGTTCAGTCTCCTATGGCTACACCTTC. V gene TRBV4-3 combines with J gene TRBJ1-2; D uncertain. V was shortened by 1 base and J by 4 bases, with 10 bases between the two germline ends. Germline loops: CDR1 LGHNA, CDR2 YSLEER. The CDR3 runs to 14 residues.

This clone was observed a single time. The chain is built from TRBV19 and TRBJ1-1, with 10 bases that match TRBD1. Unmatched junction bases numbered 7, after V lost 4 bases and J lost 2 bases. Germline CDR1 LNHDA, CDR2 SQIVND (reference sequence). The CDR3 has 16 residues. The CDR3 region is CASSNRQGASNTEAFF. CDR3 coding DNA: TGTGCCAGTAGTAATCGACAGGGGGCGAGTAACACTGAAGCTTTCTTT.

The chain recombines TRBV19 with TRBJ1-1; weak D call: TRBD1 (6 bases). Trimming took 1 base from V and 11 from J, leaving 14 bases between them. There are 13 residues in the CDR3. CDR1 is LNHDA, CDR2 SQIVND, per germline (reference sequence). The CDR3 reads CASSIAQGGMAFF. CDR3 in DNA: TGTGCCAGTAGTATAGCCCAAGGGGGAATGGCTTTCTTT.

V usage is TRBV6-5 and J usage is TRBJ1-5, with D possibly being TRBD1 (6 bases). This CDR3 spans 14 amino acids. Germline CDR1 MNHEY, CDR2 SVGAGI. The V and J ends lost 6 bases and 2 bases respectively, with 11 bases between them. The CDR3, as DNA: TGTGCCAGCAGCACCAACAGGGGCAATCAGCCCCAGCATTTT. Its translation is CASSTNRGNQPQHF.

About this clone: Compared with germline, one end of the junction differs, possibly owing to a read error. The V gene is TRBV7-2, the J gene TRBJ2-3, with 9 nucleotides matching TRBD2. The CDR3 contains 14 residues. In germline, CDR1 is SGHTA, CDR2 FQGNSA. CDR3 in DNA: TGTGCCAGCAGGTTAGCGGGGGGCACAGATACGCAGTATTTT. It codes for CASRLAGGTDTQYF.

The chain has TRBV6-1 and TRBJ1-2; 7 bases fit TRBD1. Trimming removed 2 bases from V and 6 bases from J; junction bases left unmatched: 6. Germline CDR1 reads MNHNS; CDR2 reads SASEGT. CDR3 length: 14 amino acids. For the CDR3, the DNA is TGTGCCAGCAGTGAAAGTGGCAGGGGGAATGGCTACACCTTC. This gives the protein CASSESGRGNGYTF.

This rearrangement joins TRBV5-1 to TRBJ1-2; 7 bases are shared with TRBD1. The CDR3 covers 16 residues. The V gene's germline CDR1 is SGHRS and CDR2 YFSETQ. V gave up 2 bases and J gave up 0 bases; unmatched junction bases: 7. CDR3 loop: CASSFSIDRANYGYTF. The CDR3 DNA reads as TGCGCCAGCAGCTTTTCCATCGACAGGGCTAACTATGGCTACACCTTC.

This clone was seen just once. This chain joins TRBV5-1 and TRBJ1-1, with 8 bases fitting TRBD1. Per the germline V gene, CDR1 is SGHRS and CDR2 is YFSETQ. The junction had 7 bases not matched to a gene; V was cut back by 3 bases and J by 3 bases. This CDR3 is built from 15 residues. CDR3 nucleotides: TGCGCCAGCAGCTCGGCCGACAGGGGCTACACTGAAGCTTTCTTT. Translating gives CASSSADRGYTEAFF.

This clone has more than one count but fewer than ten. The chain carries TRBV29-1 and TRBJ1-1, with D unresolved. Germline values: CDR1 SQVTM, CDR2 ANQGSEA. With 1 base removed from V and 1 base from J, the gap between germline ends came to 13 bases. The length of the CDR3 is 15 residues. CDR3 loop: CSVEGAALPNTEAFF. CDR3 nucleotide sequence: TGCAGCGTTGAAGGGGCAGCCTTACCGAACACTGAAGCTTTCTTT. The full variable domain, rest sourced from reference TRBV29-1 and TRBJ1-1, is SAVISQKPSRDICQRGTSLTIQCQVDSQVTMMFWYRQQPGQSLTLIATANQGSEATYESGFVIDKFPISRPNLTFSTLTVSNMSPEDSSIYLCSVEGAALPNTEAFFGQGTRLTVV.

J is TRBJ2-3 and V is TRBV5-1; 9 nucleotides match TRBD1. This CDR3 contains 14 residues. Germline V CDR1 and CDR2: SGHRS, YFSETQ. V was pared by 0 bases and J by 4 bases, with 0 bases of the junction left unmatched. Here the CDR3 reads CASSLGQGADTQYF. The CDR3 region has the DNA TGCGCCAGCAGCTTGGGACAGGGGGCAGATACGCAGTATTTT.

The chain has TRBV7-3 and TRBJ1-1, with D unresolved. V dropped 1 base and J dropped 0 bases, with 9 bases sitting between them. Germline V gives CDR1 SGHTA, CDR2 FQGTGA. This CDR3 contains 15 residues. CDR3 DNA sequence: TGTGCCAGCAGCTTAAACGGGGTACTGAACACTGAAGCTTTCTTT. Translated, it gives CASSLNGVLNTEAFF. Complete variable domain (other parts from reference TRBV7-3 and TRBJ1-1): GAGVSQTPSNKVTEKGKYVELRCDPISGHTALYWYRQSLGQGPEFLIYFQGTGAADDSGLPNDRFFAVRPEGSVSTLKIQRTERGDSAVYLCASSLNGVLNTEAFFGQGTRLTVV.

CDR3 DNA sequence: TGTGCCATCACTCAGACAGGGGCGAACACTGAAGCTTTCTTT. This codes for CAITQTGANTEAFF. The chain recombines TRBV10-3 with TRBJ1-1, with TRBD1 identical over 8 bases. The CDR3 consists of 14 residues. The J segment lost 1 base and the V segment lost 7 bases, leaving 5 bases of the junction unmatched. Germline V gene data show CDR1 as ENHRY and CDR2 as SYGVKD.

The V gene is TRBV15, the J gene TRBJ2-1, with TRBD2 matching over 14 bases. Per the germline V gene, CDR1 is LNHNV and CDR2 is YYDKDF (reference sequence). This CDR3 is 15 amino acids long. V lost 3 bases, J lost 8 bases, and 3 bases stayed unmatched. The chain's CDR3 is CATSSGTSGGYEQFF. As DNA, the CDR3 is TGTGCCACCAGCAGCGGGACTAGCGGGGGCTATGAGCAGTTCTTC.